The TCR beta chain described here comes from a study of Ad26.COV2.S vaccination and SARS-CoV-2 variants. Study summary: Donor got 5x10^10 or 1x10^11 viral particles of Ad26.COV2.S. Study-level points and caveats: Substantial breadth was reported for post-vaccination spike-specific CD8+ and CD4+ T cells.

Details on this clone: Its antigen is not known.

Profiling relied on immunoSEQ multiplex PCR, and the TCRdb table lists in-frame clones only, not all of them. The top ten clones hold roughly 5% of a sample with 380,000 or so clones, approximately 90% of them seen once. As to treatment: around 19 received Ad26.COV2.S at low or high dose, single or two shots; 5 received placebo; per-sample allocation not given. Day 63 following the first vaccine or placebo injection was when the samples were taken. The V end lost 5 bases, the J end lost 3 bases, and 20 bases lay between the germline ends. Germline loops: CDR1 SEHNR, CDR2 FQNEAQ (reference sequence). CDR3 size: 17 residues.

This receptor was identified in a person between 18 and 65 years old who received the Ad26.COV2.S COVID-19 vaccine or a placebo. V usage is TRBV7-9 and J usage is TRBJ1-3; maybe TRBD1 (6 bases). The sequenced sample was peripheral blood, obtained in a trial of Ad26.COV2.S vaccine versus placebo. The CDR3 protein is CASSATTGQTSGNTIYF. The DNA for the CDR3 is TGTGCCAGCAGCGCAACGACAGGACAGACGAGTGGAAACACCATATATTTT.